This T cell receptor (beta chain) was found in a study of CDR3 diversity in severe acne (dated by TCRdb to the late 2010s). Receptors were amplified or captured by PCR. Sequenced on an Illumina HiSeq 2000. TCRdb reran the public reads through fastp at Q25 and MiXCR, keeping productive beta chains. Rows merge per CDR3 protein into single entries with the most common DNA and genes. In this sample the table shows 97,000 or so distinct CDR3 sequences, roughly 51% of which occur a single time. The ten largest clones take up roughly an eighth of the sample. The trim is 8 bases for V and 10 bases for J, with a gap of 15 bases between the germline ends. The CDR3, from cysteine to phenylalanine, totals 11 residues. The DNA shown is the 33-base CDR3, in frame from base 1. Taken from the germline V gene, the CDR1 and CDR2 loops are SQVTM and ANQGSEA. A word on this clonotype: What this receptor recognizes is not known. Nothing much larger sits one base from this clone, and base qualities are not available.

This receptor was identified in a male donor with acne. This receptor chain uses TRBV29-1 and TRBJ2-1; no D gene can be assigned with confidence. Sequencing used blood. The DNA sequence follows: TGCAGCTTAGGGAACCGGATCGAGCAGTTCTTC. It translates as CSLGNRIEQFF.